A single sample gave rise to the 5 T cell receptor beta chains below, sequenced in a study of blood T cell repertoires in COVID-19. Data came from immunoSEQ multiplex PCR; TCRdb stores just in-frame clones and leaves some out. The sample contains a few hundred thousand clones, 80% of which appear only once. Sequenced sample: PBMCs or T cells enriched from blood (not recorded which). Source of these receptors: a woman in her thirties or forties with acute COVID-19.

V and J are TRBV28 and TRBJ1-1, with D possibly being TRBD1 (6 bases). Between the trimmed V and J ends, which lost 1 base and 4 bases, there was a span of 13 bases. The CDR3 contains 15 residues. From germline, CDR1 is MDHEN and CDR2 SYDVKM. CDR3 in DNA: TGTGCCAGCAGTTTATCGGGGGGCTGGGCCACTGAAGCTTTCTTT. Its translation is CASSLSGGWATEAFF.

The genes are TRBV13 and TRBJ1-1; 8 bases are a match to TRBD1. The CDR3 spans 15 residues. V dropped 1 base and J dropped 3; count of bases not matched to a gene: 4. Looked up from germline, CDR1 is PRHDT and CDR2 is FYEKMQ (reference sequence). The CDR3 reads CASSLDPTGDTEAFF. The CDR3, as DNA: TGTGCCAGCAGCTTAGATCCGACAGGGGACACTGAAGCTTTCTTT.

This clone has just a few counts. The CDR3 sequence is CASSQARSGGTQYF. The CDR3, as DNA: TGTGCCAGCAGCCAAGCCCGTAGCGGGGGGACCCAGTACTTC. The V and J genes are TRBV3-1 (or the pseudogene TRBV3-2) and TRBJ2-5; 9 bases line up with TRBD2. With 1 base clipped from V and 7 bases from J, the junction kept 4 bases outside the gene matches. The V gene's germline CDR1 is LGHDT and CDR2 YNNKEL (reference sequence). The CDR3 sequence is 14 residues long.

The CDR3 DNA reads TGTGCCAGTAGTATGGTCTCTCCAGGGCTGAACACTGAAGCTTTCTTT. Protein: CASSMVSPGLNTEAFF. V usage is TRBV19 and J usage is TRBJ1-1; tentative D call: TRBD1 (5 bases). This CDR3 comprises 16 residues. Trimming shortened V by 3 bases and J by 0 bases, and 14 bases separated the two germline ends. Per germline, CDR1 LNHDA and CDR2 SQIVND (reference sequence).

The chain has TRBV3-1 (or the pseudogene TRBV3-2) and TRBJ2-3, with 13 bases identical to TRBD2. V dropped 4 bases and J dropped 4; count of bases not matched to a gene: 5. The CDR3 length is 16 residues. Germline CDR1 and CDR2: LGHDT and YNNKEL (reference sequence). CDR3 sequence: CASSLGGLAGADTQYF. In DNA form, the CDR3 reads TGTGCCAGCAGCCTCGGTGGACTAGCGGGAGCAGATACGCAGTATTTT.